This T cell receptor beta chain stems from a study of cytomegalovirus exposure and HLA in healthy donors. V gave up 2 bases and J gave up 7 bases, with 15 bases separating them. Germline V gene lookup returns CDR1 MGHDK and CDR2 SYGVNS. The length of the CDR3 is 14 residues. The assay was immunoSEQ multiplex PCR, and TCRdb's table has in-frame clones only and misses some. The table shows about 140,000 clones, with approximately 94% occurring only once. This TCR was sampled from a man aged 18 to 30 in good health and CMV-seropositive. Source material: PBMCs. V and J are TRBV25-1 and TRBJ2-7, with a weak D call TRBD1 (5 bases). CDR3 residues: CASSEGATVQEQYF. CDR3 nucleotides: TGTGCCAGCAGTGAAGGGGCCACCGTCCAGGAGCAGTACTTC.